This passage covers 22 T cell receptor beta chains from one sample sequenced in a study of shared clonotypes between healthy human individuals. TCRdb's copy holds only in-frame clones and misses some; the assay was immunoSEQ multiplex PCR. The sample contains some 510,000 clones, 75% to 85% of which appear only once. Source material: PBMCs. Receptors were obtained from a woman in her 40s in good health. Some clones in this sample may be carry-over from other donors' samples.

The V and J genes are TRBV6-1 and TRBJ1-2, with 7 bases identical to TRBD1. Germline CDR1 MNHNS, CDR2 SASEGT. With 3 bases clipped from V and 2 bases from J, the junction kept 12 bases outside the gene matches. The CDR3 has 17 amino acids. CDR3 amino acids: CASSDRAGGQTNYGYTF. In nucleotides, the CDR3 is TGTGCCAGCAGTGATCGGGCAGGGGGTCAGACCAACTATGGCTACACCTTC.

The CDR3 reads CASSEQGTQETQYF. As DNA, the CDR3 is TGTGCCAGCAGCGAACAGGGAACCCAAGAGACCCAGTACTTC. The chain uses TRBV9 and TRBJ2-5, with a weak D call TRBD1 (6 bases). Germline CDR1 reads SGDLS; CDR2 reads YYNGEE. The CDR3 is 14 amino acids. The ends were cut back, 3 bases at V and 1 base at J, with 10 bases in the middle.

This rearrangement joins TRBV5-5 to TRBJ1-3; possibly TRBD1 for D (5 bases). Germline V gene lookup returns CDR1 SGHKS and CDR2 YYEKEE (reference sequence). V lost 4 bases and J lost 2, with 16 bases in between. This CDR3 contains 16 residues. CDR3 coding DNA: TGTGCCAGCAGCCCCGGGACGGTGTCTCCTGGAAACACCATATATTTT. Translated: CASSPGTVSPGNTIYF.

The chain uses TRBV5-1 and TRBJ2-7; 9 bases agree with TRBD1. V shed 0 bases and J 5 bases; nucleotides not matched to a gene: 3. The CDR3 is 14 amino acids. Germline CDR1 and CDR2: SGHRS and YFSETQ. The CDR3 sequence: CASSLAGTGNEQYF. The CDR3 DNA follows: TGCGCCAGCAGCTTGGCCGGGACAGGGAACGAGCAGTACTTC.

The chain has TRBV9 and TRBJ1-4, with D possibly TRBD1 on 6 matching bases. From germline, CDR1 is SGDLS and CDR2 YYNGEE. CDR3 length equals 17 residues. V was pared by 1 base and J by 3 bases, with 16 bases between. In nucleotides, the CDR3 is TGTGCCAGCAGCGTACCCCGGACAGATCAAGCTAATGAAAAACTGTTTTTT. It yields the protein CASSVPRTDQANEKLFF.

The gene calls are TRBV10-3 and TRBJ2-5; TRBD2 agrees at 9 bases. Germline V CDR1 and CDR2: ENHRY, SYGVKD. The V gene end was trimmed by 4 bases and the J gene end by 4 bases; junction bases not matched to a gene: 4. The length of the CDR3 is 14 residues. Written as DNA, the CDR3 is TGTGCCATCAGTGGAGAGACTAGCGGAGAGACCCAGTACTTC. Encoded protein: CAISGETSGETQYF.

This clone was detected a few times. V gene TRBV19 combines with J gene TRBJ2-2; no clear D gene. Germline assignment: CDR1 LNHDA and CDR2 SQIVND (reference sequence). Deletions cut 2 bases from V and 6 bases from J, with 4 bases between. The CDR3 consists of 12 residues. CDR3 in DNA: TGTGCCAGTAGTATACGATCCGGGGAGCTGTTTTTT. Amino acids: CASSIRSGELFF.

This clone was counted only a few times. The chain joins TRBV18 to TRBJ2-7; 8 bases fit TRBD1. J gave up 3 bases and V 6 bases, and 1 base lay outside the gene matches. CDR3 length: 12 residues. Germline CDR1 reads KGHSH; CDR2 reads LQKENI. CDR3 residues: CASSGTGYEQYF. The CDR3 bases are TGTGCCAGCTCCGGGACAGGCTACGAGCAGTACTTC.

V gene TRBV27 combines with J gene TRBJ2-6, with 9 positions matching TRBD1. Unmatched junction bases numbered 2, after V lost 5 bases and J lost 3 bases. This CDR3 contains 15 residues. Germline lookup yields CDR1 MNHEY and CDR2 SMNVEV (reference sequence). CDR3 nucleotides: TGTGCCAGCAGTCACAGGGGGCTTGGGGCCAACGTCCTGACTTTC. It codes for CASSHRGLGANVLTF.

The chain uses TRBV9 and TRBJ2-3; D is possibly TRBD2 (6 bases). Looked up from germline, CDR1 is SGDLS and CDR2 is YYNGEE. This CDR3 region has 15 residues. V dropped 4 bases and J dropped 1 base, with 13 bases sitting between them. The CDR3 reads CASSLTWGGTDTQYF. The CDR3 DNA is TGTGCCAGCAGCCTAACGTGGGGGGGCACAGATACGCAGTATTTT. The full variable domain, in which reference TRBV9 and TRBJ2-3 provide the parts outside the CDR3, is DSGVTQTPKHLITATGQRVTLRCSPRSGDLSVYWYQQSLDQGLQFLIQYYNGEERAKGNILERFSAQQFPDLHSELNLSSLELGDSALYFCASSLTWGGTDTQYFGPGTRLTVL.

The genes are TRBV7-9 and TRBJ1-5; no clear D. The CDR3 contains 14 residues. V was clipped by 1 base and J by 3 bases, with 7 bases between them. The germline CDR1 and CDR2 sequences are SEHNR and FQNEAQ (reference sequence). CDR3 region: CASSLGGDNQPQHF. DNA of the CDR3: TGTGCCAGCAGCTTAGGGGGAGACAATCAGCCCCAGCATTTT.

The chain combines TRBV5-1 with TRBJ2-3; 10 bases agree with TRBD2. The germline CDR1 and CDR2 sequences are SGHRS and YFSETQ. J was trimmed by 2 bases and V by 4 bases; bases with no gene match: 13. The CDR3 is 18 residues long. CDR3 DNA sequence: TGCGCCAGCAGCAAAGCACTAGCGGGACTCTCTAACACAGATACGCAGTATTTT. It specifies CASSKALAGLSNTDTQYF.

The J gene is TRBJ1-1, the V gene TRBV27; D is perhaps TRBD1 (5 bases). Germline CDR1 reads MNHEY; CDR2 reads SMNVEV (reference sequence). This CDR3 spans 12 amino acids. V lost 8 bases and J lost 4, with 11 bases in between. This CDR3 reads CASGGVGTEAFF. The CDR3 coding sequence is TGTGCCAGCGGAGGGGTGGGCACTGAAGCTTTCTTT.

The J gene is TRBJ2-3, the V gene TRBV7-2; 7 bases line up with TRBD2. The CDR3 spans 16 residues. The germline CDR1 and CDR2 sequences are SGHTA and FQGNSA. V dropped 5 bases and J dropped 0; count of bases not matched to a gene: 8. The CDR3: CASSALADPSTDTQYF. The CDR3 DNA is TGTGCCAGCAGCGCCCTAGCGGACCCTAGCACAGATACGCAGTATTTT.

This clone appeared a single time. This sequence joins TRBV7-9 and TRBJ2-3; D remains unclear. With 5 bases removed from V and 3 bases from J, the gap between germline ends came to 15 bases. CDR3 size: 15 residues. The germline V gene has CDR1 SEHNR and CDR2 FQNEAQ (reference sequence). The CDR3 region is CASSPSLDRTDTQYF. As DNA, the CDR3 is TGTGCCAGCAGCCCATCTCTGGATCGGACAGATACGCAGTATTTT.

The chain combines TRBV19 with TRBJ2-3; D may be TRBD2 (6 bases). This CDR3 contains 14 residues. Deletions cut 7 bases from V and 1 base from J, with 12 bases between. Looked up from germline, CDR1 is LNHDA and CDR2 is SQIVND (reference sequence). CDR3 sequence: CASTEGPRTDTQYF. DNA for the CDR3: TGTGCCAGTACGGAGGGGCCCCGCACAGATACGCAGTATTTT.

CDR3 amino acids: CASSQDQRGTYEQYF. CDR3 in DNA: TGTGCCAGCAGCCAAGATCAGCGGGGGACCTACGAGCAGTACTTC. The chain links TRBV5-4 to TRBJ2-7, with TRBD2 identical over 8 bases. V trimming: 4 bases; J trimming: 2 bases; junction bases outside the gene matches: 8. This CDR3 spans 15 amino acids. CDR1 is SGHNT, CDR2 YYREEE, per germline (reference sequence).

The chain recombines TRBV4-3 with TRBJ2-7; the match to TRBD2 covers 7 bases. Germline V gene lookup returns CDR1 LGHNA and CDR2 YSLEER. This CDR3 is 17 amino acids long. V lost 1 base and J lost 2; bases outside the gene matches: 11. CDR3 residues: CASSQVWRGSPPYEQYF. In DNA, the CDR3 is TGCGCCAGCAGCCAAGTTTGGCGCGGGAGTCCTCCCTACGAGCAGTACTTC.

The rearrangement links TRBV7-9 to TRBJ2-4, with 7 bases matching TRBD1. V lost 5 bases, J lost 0 bases, and 13 bases stayed unmatched. The CDR3 consists of 18 residues. The germline V gene encodes CDR1 SEHNR and CDR2 FQNEAQ (reference sequence). This CDR3 is CASSPPLGTALAKNIQYF. The CDR3, as DNA: TGTGCCAGCAGCCCACCACTCGGGACAGCCTTAGCCAAAAACATTCAGTACTTC.

J is TRBJ1-1 and V is TRBV27, with 10 bases lining up with TRBD1. Trimming took 3 bases from V and 6 from J; bases not matched to a gene: 4. Germline V lookup: CDR1 MNHEY, CDR2 SMNVEV (reference sequence). This CDR3 spans 14 amino acids. The CDR3, as DNA: TGTGCCAGCAGTTTTGACAGGGGGCGAGCTGAAGCTTTCTTT. Protein: CASSFDRGRAEAFF.

As concerns this clone: Different DNA sequences within this sample yield the same CDR3. The chain carries TRBV29-1 and TRBJ2-3; D might be TRBD1 or TRBD2, each matching 5 bases. Germline CDR1 SQVTM, CDR2 ANQGSEA. The CDR3 runs 13 residues. V was pared by 7 bases and J by 1 base, with 12 bases between. CDR3 residues: CSAGTAGTDTQYF. DNA of the CDR3: TGCAGCGCAGGGACGGCGGGCACAGATACGCAGTATTTT.

This clone was seen many times. The chain is built from TRBV6-6 and TRBJ2-1; 15 bases align to TRBD2. V shed 5 bases, J shed 7 bases, and the junction held 3 bases outside the gene matches. The germline CDR1 and CDR2 sequences are MNHNY and SVGAGI (reference sequence). This CDR3 contains 15 residues. The chain's CDR3 is CASSAGLAGGNEQFF. CDR3 DNA sequence: TGTGCCAGCAGTGCGGGACTAGCGGGAGGAAATGAGCAGTTCTTC.